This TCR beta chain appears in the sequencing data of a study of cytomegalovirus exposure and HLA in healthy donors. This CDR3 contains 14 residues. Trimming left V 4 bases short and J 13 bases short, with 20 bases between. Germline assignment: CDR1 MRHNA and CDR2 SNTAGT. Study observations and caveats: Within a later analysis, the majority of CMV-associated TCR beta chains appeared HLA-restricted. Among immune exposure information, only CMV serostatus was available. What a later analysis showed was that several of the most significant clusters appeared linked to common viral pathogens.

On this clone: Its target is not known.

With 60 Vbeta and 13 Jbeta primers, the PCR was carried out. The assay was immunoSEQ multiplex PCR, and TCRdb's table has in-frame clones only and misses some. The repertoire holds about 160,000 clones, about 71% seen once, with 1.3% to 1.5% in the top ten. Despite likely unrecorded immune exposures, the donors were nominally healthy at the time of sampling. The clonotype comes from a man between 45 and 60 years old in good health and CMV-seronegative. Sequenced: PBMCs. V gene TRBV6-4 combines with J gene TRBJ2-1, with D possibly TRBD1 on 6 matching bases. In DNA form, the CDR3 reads TGTGCCAGCAGTGCCAACTCCGGGACAAGGGGCCAGTTCTTC. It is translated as CASSANSGTRGQFF.